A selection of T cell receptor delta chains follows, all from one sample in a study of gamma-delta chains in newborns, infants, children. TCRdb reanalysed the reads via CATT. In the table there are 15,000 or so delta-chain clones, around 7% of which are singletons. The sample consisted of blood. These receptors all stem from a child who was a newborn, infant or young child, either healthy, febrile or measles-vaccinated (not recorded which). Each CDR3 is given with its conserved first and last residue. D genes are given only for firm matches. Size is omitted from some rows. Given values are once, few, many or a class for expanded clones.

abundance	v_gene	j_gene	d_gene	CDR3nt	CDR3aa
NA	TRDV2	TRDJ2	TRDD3	TGTGCCTGTGACACCCTGGGGGATAACGCGGCAGCACAACTCTTCTTT	CACDTLGDNAAAQLFF
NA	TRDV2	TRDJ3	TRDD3	TGTGCCTGTGGCACCGGGGGATCCGGCTCCTGGGACACCCGACAGATGTTTTTC	CACGTGGSGSWDTRQMFF
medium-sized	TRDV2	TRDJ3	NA	TGTGCCTGTGACACCGTACCTCGAAGCTCCTGGGACACCCGACAGATGTTTTTC	CACDTVPRSSWDTRQMFF
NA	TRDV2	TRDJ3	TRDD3	TGTGCCTGTGACACCGGGGGATACCACACCTGGGACACCCGACAGATGTTTTTC	CACDTGGYHTWDTRQMFF
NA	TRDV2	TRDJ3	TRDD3	TGTGCCTGTGACCCGCTACTGGGATACGGGGACACCCGACAGATGTTTTTC	CACDPLLGYGDTRQMFF
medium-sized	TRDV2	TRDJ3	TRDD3	TGTGCCTGTGACCCCGTACTGGGGGATATTTCCAGCTCCTGGGACACCCGACAGATGTTTTTC	CACDPVLGDISSSWDTRQMFF
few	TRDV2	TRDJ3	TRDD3	TGTGCCTGTGACCAGTACTGGGGGATACGCTCCTGGGACACCCGACAGATGTTTTTC	CACDQYWGIRSWDTRQMFF
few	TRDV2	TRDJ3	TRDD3	TGTGCCTGTGACATACTGGGGTCGGTCTCCTGGGACACCCGACAGATGTTTTTC	CACDILGSVSWDTRQMFF
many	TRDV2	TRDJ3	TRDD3	TGTGCCTGTGACACTCTGGGGGATACCCGGGACACCCGACAGATGTTTTTC	CACDTLGDTRDTRQMFF
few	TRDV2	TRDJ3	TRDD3	TGTGCCTGTGACTCCACTCTCTGGGGGATACGCTCCTGGGACACCCGACAGATGTTTTTC	CACDSTLWGIRSWDTRQMFF
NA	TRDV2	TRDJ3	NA	TGTGCCTGTGACACCGCGGGGATCCCTAGCTCCTGGGACACCCGACAGATGTTTTTC	CACDTAGIPSSWDTRQMFF
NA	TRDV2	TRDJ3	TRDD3	TGTGCCTGTGACACCGTCCTGGGGGTCTCCTGGGACACCCGACAGATGTTTTTC	CACDTVLGVSWDTRQMFF
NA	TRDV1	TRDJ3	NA	TGTGCTCTTGGGGAACTCGGTTCCTACGTGAGGGGGATATCGACCTGGGACACCCGACAGATGTTTTTC	CALGELGSYVRGISTWDTRQMFF
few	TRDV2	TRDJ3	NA	TGTGCCTGTGACACCGTTACTGGGCGATACGCCTGGGACACCCGACAGATGTTTTTC	CACDTVTGRYAWDTRQMFF
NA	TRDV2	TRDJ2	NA	TGTGCCTGTGACCCGTTGGGGTCAAACGGGGCACACCTCTTCTTT	CACDPLGSNGAHLFF
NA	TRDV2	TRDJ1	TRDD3	TGTGCCTGTGACACCTTGACTGGGGGATACGCGGACACCGATAAACTCATCTTT	CACDTLTGGYADTDKLIF
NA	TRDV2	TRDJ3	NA	TGTGCCTGTGACTGGGGGGGACGCTCCTGGGACACCCGACAGATGTTTTTC	CACDWGGRSWDTRQMFF
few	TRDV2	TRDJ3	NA	TGTGCCTGTGACACCTGGGGGGTATCAAGCTCCTGGGACACCCGACAGATGTTTTTC	CACDTWGVSSSWDTRQMFF
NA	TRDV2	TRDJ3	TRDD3	TGTGCCCGTGACATGGGGGATACCTTCTCCTGGGACACCCGACAGATGTTTTTC	CARDMGDTFSWDTRQMFF
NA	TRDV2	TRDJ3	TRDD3	TGTGCCTGTGACAGTACTGGGGGCCCGTTCTCCTGGGACACCCGACAGATGTTTTTC	CACDSTGGPFSWDTRQMFF
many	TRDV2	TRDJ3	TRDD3	TGTGCCTGTGACACCCTTGTACTGGGGGATACCCAATCCTGGGACACCCGACAGATGTTTTTC	CACDTLVLGDTQSWDTRQMFF
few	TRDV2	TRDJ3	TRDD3	TGTGCCTGTGACAAACTGGGGGACTGGGACACCCGACAGATGTTTTTC	CACDKLGDWDTRQMFF
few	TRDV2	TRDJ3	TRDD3	TGTGCCTGTGACCGACTGGGGGAGAGCTCCTGGGACACCCGACAGATGTTTTTC	CACDRLGESSWDTRQMFF
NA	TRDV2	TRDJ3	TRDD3	TGTGCCTGTGACTCCGTACTGGGGGTTAGCTCCTGGGACACCCGACAGATGTTTTTC	CACDSVLGVSSWDTRQMFF
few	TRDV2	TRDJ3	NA	TGTGCCTGTGACACCGTTACTGGGCCTCTCTCCTGGGACACCCGACAGATGTTCTTC	CACDTVTGPLSWDTRQMFF
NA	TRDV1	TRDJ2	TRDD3	TGTGCTCTTGGGGAACCCAGACTGGGGGATCCTACGGCACAACTCTTCTTT	CALGEPRLGDPTAQLFF
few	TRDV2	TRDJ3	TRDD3	TGTGCCTGTGACTCCATACTGGGGGGCAGCTCCTGGGACACTCGACAGATGTTTTTC	CACDSILGGSSWDTRQMFF
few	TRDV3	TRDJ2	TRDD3	TGTGCCTTTTCCCATACTGGGGGATACGCACAACTCTTCTTT	CAFSHTGGYAQLFF
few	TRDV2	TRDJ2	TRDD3	TGTGCCTGTGACTGGGGGATAACTTTGACAGCACAACTCTTCTTT	CACDWGITLTAQLFF
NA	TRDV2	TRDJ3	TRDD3	TGTGCCTGCGACACTGGGGGACCCCACTCCTGGGACACCCGACAGATGTTTTTC	CACDTGGPHSWDTRQMFF
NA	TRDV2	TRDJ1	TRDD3	TGTGCCTGTGACACGGGGGGGATTAGGACCGATAAACTCATCTTT	CACDTGGIRTDKLIF
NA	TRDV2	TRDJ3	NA	TGTGCCTGTGACAATGTGGGGGGCACGAGGAGCTGGGACACCCGACAGATGTTTTTC	CACDNVGGTRSWDTRQMFF
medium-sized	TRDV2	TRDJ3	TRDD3	TGTGCCTGTGACATACTGGGGGATACCTCCTGGGACACCCGACAGATGTTTTTC	CACDILGDTSWDTRQMFF
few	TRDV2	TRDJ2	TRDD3	TGTGCCTGTGACTCCCTGGGGGTTCTCCCTTTGACAGCTCAACTCTTCTTT	CACDSLGVLPLTAQLFF
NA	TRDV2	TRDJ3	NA	TGTGCCTGTGATGAGATACAGTGGGACACCCGACAGATGTTTTTC	CACDEIQWDTRQMFF
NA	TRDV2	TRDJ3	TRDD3	TGTGCCTGTGACGAAATATTGGGGGATACGCGGAGGTGGGACACCCGACAGATGTTTTTC	CACDEILGDTRRWDTRQMFF
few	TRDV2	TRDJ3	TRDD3	TGTGCCTGTGACAAACTGGGGGATACGGGGTCCTGGGACACCCGACAGATGTTTTTC	CACDKLGDTGSWDTRQMFF
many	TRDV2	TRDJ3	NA	TGTGCCTGTGACACCGTTGGGGCCGCAAGCTCCTGGGACACCCGACAGATGTTTTTC	CACDTVGAASSWDTRQMFF
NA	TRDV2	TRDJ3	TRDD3	TGTGCCTGTGACAACTGGGGGATACGAAGCTCCTGGGACACCCGACAGATGTTTTTC	CACDNWGIRSSWDTRQMFF
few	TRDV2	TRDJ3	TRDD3	TGTGCCTGTGACAATACTGGGGGATACCACTCCTGGGACACCCGACAGATATTTTTC	CACDNTGGYHSWDTRQIFF
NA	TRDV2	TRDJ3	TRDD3	TGTGCCTGTGACGCCGTTCTGGGGGATAGCTCCTGGGACACCCGACAGATGTTTTTC	CACDAVLGDSSWDTRQMFF
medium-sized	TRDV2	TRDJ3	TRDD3	TGTGCCTGTGACAAACTGGGGGATAGCTCCTGGGACACCCGACAGATGTTTTTC	CACDKLGDSSWDTRQMFF
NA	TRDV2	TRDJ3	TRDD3	TGTGCCTGTGGCACCGGACTGGGGGATACGCCTGCCGCGTCCTGGGACACCCGACAGATGTTTTTC	CACGTGLGDTPAASWDTRQMFF
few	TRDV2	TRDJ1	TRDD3	TGTGCCTGTGACACTGTACTGGGGAGGAGGTACACCGATAAACTCATCTTT	CACDTVLGRRYTDKLIF
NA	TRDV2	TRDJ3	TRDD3	TGTGCCTGTGACACCGTACTGGGGGGTACGTACTCCTGGGACACCCGCCAGATGTTTTTC	CACDTVLGGTYSWDTRQMFF
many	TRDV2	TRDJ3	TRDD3	TGTGCCTGTGACACCGTACTGGGGGACCGCTCCTGGGACACCCGACAGATGTTTTTC	CACDTVLGDRSWDTRQMFF
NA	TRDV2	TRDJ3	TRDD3	TGTGCCTGTGACGCCGTCCTGGGGGCCGATTCCTGGGACACCCGACAGATGTTTTTC	CACDAVLGADSWDTRQMFF
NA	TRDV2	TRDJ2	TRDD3	TGCGCCTGTGTGGGGGATTCGACAGCACAACTCTTCTTT	CACVGDSTAQLFF
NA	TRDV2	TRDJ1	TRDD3	TGTGCCTGTGACCGCGCTTACTGGGGGATACCTCTCAACGATAAACGCATCTTT	CACDRAYWGIPLNDKRIF
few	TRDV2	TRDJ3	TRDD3	TGTGCCTGTGACACCGCGGCTGGGGGGTCCTGGGACACCCGACAGATGTTTTTC	CACDTAAGGSWDTRQMFF
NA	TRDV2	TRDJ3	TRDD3	TGTGCCTGTGACACCGTACTGGGGGAGGCCAGCTCCTGGGACACCCGACAGATGTTTTTC	CACDTVLGEASSWDTRQMFF
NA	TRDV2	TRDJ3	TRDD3	TGTGCCTGTGACACCTGGGGATATTCGGGGGACACCCGACAGATGTTTTTC	CACDTWGYSGDTRQMFF
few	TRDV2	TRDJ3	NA	TGTGCCTGTGACCCTCTTACTGGGAAGAGGTGGGACACCCGACAGATGTTTTTC	CACDPLTGKRWDTRQMFF